A selection of T cell receptor beta chains follows, all from one sample in a study of shared clonotypes between healthy human individuals. Here immunoSEQ multiplex PCR was the method, and the copy in TCRdb shows in-frame clones only, minus some. Of approximately 1,500,000 clones listed, around 97% are singletons. Sample: naive CD4+ T cells sorted from blood. Source of these receptors: a man aged 30 to 39 in good health. The CDR3 runs from the conserved cysteine through the conserved F or W. D genes are given only for firm matches. The size entry is marked missing in some rows and otherwise reads once, few, many or a size class.

abundance	v_gene	d_gene	j_gene	CDR3aa
-	TRBV19	TRBD2	TRBJ2-5	CASSIGREWQETQYF
-	TRBV7-3	TRBD1	TRBJ1-1	CASSLAGGSSTEAFF
-	TRBV11-2	-	TRBJ2-7	CASSSGGTPTREQYF
-	TRBV30	-	TRBJ2-1	CAWSVSSSYNEQFF
once	TRBV18	-	TRBJ2-7	CASSPGGGSSYEQYF
-	TRBV18	-	TRBJ2-2	CASSSKAANTGELFF
-	TRBV7-9	-	TRBJ2-2	CASSSGLPLTELFF
-	TRBV7-8	TRBD1	TRBJ2-5	CASTPRQGSQETQYF
-	TRBV6-5	-	TRBJ2-7	CASRFPGTYEQYF
-	TRBV28	TRBD1	TRBJ1-1	CASNRDSVNTEAFF
-	TRBV7-7	-	TRBJ2-7	CASSLAGGKEQYF
-	TRBV5-4	TRBD2	TRBJ2-7	CASSFGTSGTYEQYF
-	TRBV28	TRBD2	TRBJ2-3	CASRESGTRDLDTQYF
-	TRBV30	-	TRBJ1-2	CAWSVPPGKALYGYTF
-	TRBV6-1	-	TRBJ2-7	CATDKPYEQYF
-	TRBV5-1	-	TRBJ2-2	CASSEVGVRTGELFF
few	TRBV27	-	TRBJ2-7	CASSRRENYEQYF
-	TRBV9	TRBD2	TRBJ2-7	CASSVTGGSYEQYF